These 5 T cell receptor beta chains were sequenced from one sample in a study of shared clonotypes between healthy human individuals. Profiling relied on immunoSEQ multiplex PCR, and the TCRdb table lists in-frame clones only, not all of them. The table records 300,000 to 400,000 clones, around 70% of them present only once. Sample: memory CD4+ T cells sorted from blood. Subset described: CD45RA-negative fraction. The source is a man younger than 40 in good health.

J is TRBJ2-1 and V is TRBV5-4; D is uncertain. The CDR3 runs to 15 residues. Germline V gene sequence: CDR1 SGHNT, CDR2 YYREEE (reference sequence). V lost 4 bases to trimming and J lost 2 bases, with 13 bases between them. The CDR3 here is CASSPGQVAYNEQFF. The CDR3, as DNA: TGTGCCAGCAGCCCTGGGCAGGTAGCCTACAATGAGCAGTTCTTC.

This CDR3 reads CASSLPLVSETQYF. The CDR3 coding sequence is TGTGCCAGCAGTTTGCCCCTAGTATCAGAGACCCAGTACTTC. The V call is TRBV28, the J call TRBJ2-5; no clear D gene. Trimming left V 3 bases short and J 4 bases short, with 12 bases between. The CDR3 sequence is 14 residues long. Germline CDR1 and CDR2: MDHEN and SYDVKM.

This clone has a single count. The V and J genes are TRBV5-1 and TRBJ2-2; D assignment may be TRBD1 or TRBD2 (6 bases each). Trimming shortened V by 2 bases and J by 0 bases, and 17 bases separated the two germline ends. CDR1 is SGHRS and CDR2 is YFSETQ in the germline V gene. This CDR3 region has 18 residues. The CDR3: CASSFPPGASANTGELFF. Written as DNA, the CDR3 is TGCGCCAGCAGCTTCCCCCCGGGGGCCAGCGCGAACACCGGGGAGCTGTTTTTT.

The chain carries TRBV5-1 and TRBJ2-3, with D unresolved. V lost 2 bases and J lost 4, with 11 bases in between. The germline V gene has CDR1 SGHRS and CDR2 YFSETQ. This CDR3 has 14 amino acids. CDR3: CASSFSELADTQYF. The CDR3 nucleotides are TGCGCCAGCAGCTTTAGTGAGCTGGCAGATACGCAGTATTTT.

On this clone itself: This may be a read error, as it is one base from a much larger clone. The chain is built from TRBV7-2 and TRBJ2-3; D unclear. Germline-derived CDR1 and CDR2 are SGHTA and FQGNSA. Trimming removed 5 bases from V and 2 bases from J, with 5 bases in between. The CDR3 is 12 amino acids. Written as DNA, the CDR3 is TGTGCCAGCAGCCCGTACACAGATACGCAGTATTTT. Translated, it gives CASSPYTDTQYF.